These 32 T cell receptor beta chains originate from one sample sequenced in a study of control samples from healthy donors and cancer patients. Assay: immunoSEQ multiplex PCR; the TCRdb copy retains only in-frame clones and omits some. The repertoire holds some 120,000 clones, with more than 70% as singletons. The specimen was blood. The source of these receptors is a man in his fifties or sixties in good health.

This chain connects TRBV6-5 to TRBJ2-2; unclear D gene. The CDR3 totals 14 residues. V was cut by 3 bases and J by 6 bases, with 11 bases left in between. Germline CDR1 is MNHEY and CDR2 is SVGAGI. The DNA of the CDR3 is TGTGCCAGCAGTTATCAGGAGAGCTCCGGGGAGCTGTTTTTT. It codes for CASSYQESSGELFF.

This clone was seen only a few times. This chain connects TRBV4-1 to TRBJ2-2, with TRBD1 matching over 9 bases. The junction had 3 bases not matched to a gene; V was cut back by 2 bases and J by 2 bases. The CDR3 has 16 residues. Germline CDR1 MGHRA, CDR2 YSYEKL. CDR3: CASSQTDRGNTGELFF. The CDR3, as DNA: TGCGCCAGCAGCCAAACGGACAGGGGTAACACCGGGGAGCTGTTTTTT.

About this clone: This CDR3 is also generated by other DNA sequences in the sample. The chain links TRBV6-5 to TRBJ1-5, with 9 nucleotides matching TRBD1. Per the germline V gene, CDR1 is MNHEY and CDR2 is SVGAGI. This CDR3 spans 15 amino acids. Germline trimming cut 3 bases from V and 3 bases from J; bases unmatched to any gene: 3. The CDR3 sequence: CASSYGTGNNQPQHF. Here the CDR3 DNA reads TGTGCCAGCAGTTATGGGACAGGGAACAATCAGCCCCAGCATTTT.

The chain joins TRBV6-5 to TRBJ2-1; 7 bases are shared with TRBD2. The V and J ends lost 0 bases and 0 bases, in that order; junction bases with no gene match: 2. The CDR3 is made up of 16 amino acids. Germline CDR1 is MNHEY and CDR2 is SVGAGI. CDR3 residues: CASSYSGRSSYNEQFF. The CDR3 DNA is TGTGCCAGCAGTTACTCCGGGAGGAGCTCCTACAATGAGCAGTTCTTC.

This clone was picked up a small number of times. J is TRBJ1-1 and V is TRBV7-3; 8 nucleotides match TRBD1. The CDR3 covers 14 residues. J was trimmed by 4 bases and V by 5 bases; bases with no gene match: 6. The V gene's germline CDR1 is SGHTA and CDR2 FQGTGA. CDR3: CASSAQGAVTEAFF. In DNA, the CDR3 is TGTGCCAGCAGCGCCCAGGGGGCTGTCACTGAAGCTTTCTTT.

The chain joins TRBV18 to TRBJ1-2, with 9 bases aligning to TRBD1. Germline lookup yields CDR1 KGHSH and CDR2 LQKENI. The junction had 5 bases not matched to a gene; V was cut back by 2 bases and J by 7 bases. This CDR3 region has 14 residues. The CDR3 spells CASSPRQGEGGYTF. The DNA of the CDR3 is TGTGCCAGCTCACCAAGACAGGGGGAAGGTGGCTACACCTTC.

The CDR3 bases are TGTGCCAGCAGTTTCGCGAAGGTCAATGAGCAGTTCTTC. Translated: CASSFAKVNEQFF. The chain carries TRBV27 and TRBJ2-1; no firm D call. Trimming left V 3 bases short and J 6 bases short, with 9 bases between. This CDR3 spans 13 amino acids. In germline, CDR1 is MNHEY, CDR2 SMNVEV (reference sequence).

The chain couples TRBV18 to TRBJ1-1; D is possibly TRBD1 (5 bases). The germline gives CDR1 KGHSH, CDR2 LQKENI. The germline V and J ends were trimmed by 5 bases and 0 bases, with 13 bases remaining between them. The CDR3 totals 15 residues. CDR3 bases: TGTGCCAGCTCATCGTCAAGACAGCTGAACACTGAAGCTTTCTTT. This codes for CASSSSRQLNTEAFF. The variable domain in full, completed from reference TRBV18 and TRBJ1-1, reads NAGVMQNPRHLVRRRGQEARLRCSPMKGHSHVYWYRQLPEEGLKFMVYLQKENIIDESGMPKERFSAEFPKEGPSILRIQQVVRGDSAAYFCASSSSRQLNTEAFFGQGTRLTVV.

The rearrangement joins TRBV25-1 to TRBJ1-3; 8 bases align to TRBD1. Germline V gene sequence: CDR1 MGHDK, CDR2 SYGVNS. This CDR3 region has 16 residues. V lost 5 bases and J lost 4; bases outside the gene matches: 10. In nucleotides, the CDR3 is TGTGCCAGCAGTCCTCCTCGGACAGGGTCCGGAAACACCATATATTTT. Encoded protein: CASSPPRTGSGNTIYF.

In this sample, this clone turned up a few times. The chain combines TRBV7-9 with TRBJ1-1; D remains ambiguous. The V gene lost 7 bases and the J gene lost 0 bases, with 6 bases spanning the gap. Germline V gene sequence: CDR1 SEHNR, CDR2 FQNEAQ (reference sequence). The length of the CDR3 is 12 residues. The CDR3 nucleotides are TGTGCCAGCATTGAGATGAACACTGAAGCTTTCTTT. It translates to CASIEMNTEAFF. Full variable domain (outside the CDR3, taken from reference TRBV7-9 and TRBJ1-1): DTGVSQNPRHKITKRGQNVTFRCDPISEHNRLYWYRQTLGQGPEFLTYFQNEAQLEKSRLLSDRFSAERPKGSFSTLEIQRTEQGDSAMYLCASIEMNTEAFFGQGTRLTVV.

V usage is TRBV6-1 and J usage is TRBJ1-3; unclear D gene. The germline CDR1 and CDR2 sequences are MNHNS and SASEGT. This CDR3 comprises 16 residues. V lost 1 base and J lost 0, with 10 bases in between. The CDR3 nucleotides are TGTGCCAGCAGTGAAGAAGTATCTTACTCTGGAAACACCATATATTTT. Residues: CASSEEVSYSGNTIYF.

The CDR3 nucleotides read TGTGCCAGCTCACCACTCCCAGGGGGGACCGATACGCAGTATTTT. It encodes CASSPLPGGTDTQYF. The chain is built from TRBV18 and TRBJ2-3; D might be TRBD1 (7 bases). CDR3 length: 15 amino acids. The ends were cut back, 1 base at V and 6 bases at J, with 14 bases in the middle. Looked up from germline, CDR1 is KGHSH and CDR2 is LQKENI.

This rearrangement joins TRBV29-1 to TRBJ1-2, with TRBD1 matching 9 bases. The germline CDR1 and CDR2 sequences are SQVTM and ANQGSEA. The trim removed 4 bases at V and 7 bases at J, leaving 4 bases unmatched. The CDR3 is 12 amino acids. CDR3 amino acids: CSVATGGRGYTF. The CDR3 nucleotides read TGCAGCGTTGCGACAGGGGGTCGTGGCTACACCTTC.

This chain uses TRBV3-1 (or the pseudogene TRBV3-2) with TRBJ1-4; TRBD1 matches at 8 bases. CDR3 size: 16 residues. CDR1 is LGHDT and CDR2 is YNNKEL in the germline V gene (reference sequence). The V and J ends lost 1 base and 2 bases, in that order; junction bases with no gene match: 3. CDR3: CASSQAAGGTNEKLFF. Written as DNA, the CDR3 is TGTGCCAGCAGCCAAGCAGCAGGGGGCACTAATGAAAAACTGTTTTTT.

The sample holds one count of this clone. The chain recombines TRBV30 with TRBJ2-7; TRBD1 agrees at 10 bases. The CDR3 totals 14 residues. Germline V gene sequence: CDR1 GTSNPN, CDR2 SVGIG (reference sequence). With V trimmed by 5 bases and J by 4 bases, 8 bases remained unmatched. The CDR3, as DNA: TGTGCCTGGTCAGCCGGGACAGGGGCATACGAGCAGTACTTC. It specifies CAWSAGTGAYEQYF.

V and J are TRBV7-8 and TRBJ1-2; D uncertain. The length of the CDR3 is 14 residues. Between the trimmed V and J ends, which lost 3 bases and 4 bases, there was a span of 12 bases. The germline V gene has CDR1 SGHVS and CDR2 FQNEAQ. CDR3 nucleotides: TGTGCCAGCAGCTTCTCAGTAGAGAGCTATGGCTACACCTTC. The encoded protein is CASSFSVESYGYTF.

This chain connects TRBV11-2 to TRBJ2-2; no clear D. CDR1 and CDR2 (germline): SGHAT, FQNNGV. CDR3 length: 14 residues. Trimming stripped 5 bases from V and 4 bases from J, with 11 bases between. This chain's CDR3 is CASSRYLSTGELFF. The CDR3 nucleotides are TGTGCCAGCAGCCGTTATTTGAGCACCGGGGAGCTGTTTTTT. Using reference TRBV11-2 and TRBJ2-2 for the parts outside the CDR3, the full variable domain is EAGVAQSPRYKIIEKRQSVAFWCNPISGHATLYWYQQILGQGPKLLIQFQNNGVVDDSQLPKDRFSAERLKGVDSTLKIQPAKLEDSAVYLCASSRYLSTGELFFGEGSRLTVL.

This chain uses TRBV7-2 with TRBJ2-7; D remains unclear. CDR1 is SGHTA and CDR2 is FQGNSA in the germline V gene. This CDR3 is 12 amino acids long. V lost 1 base to trimming and J lost 9 bases, with 10 bases between them. The CDR3 here is CASSLGSSGQYF. The DNA for the CDR3 is TGTGCCAGCAGCTTAGGCAGCTCCGGGCAGTACTTC. Full variable domain (missing parts from reference TRBV7-2 and TRBJ2-7): GAGVSQSPSNKVTEKGKDVELRCDPISGHTALYWYRQSLGQGLEFLIYFQGNSAPDKSGLPSDRFSAERTGGSVSTLTIQRTQQEDSAVYLCASSLGSSGQYFGPGTRLTVT.

This sequence joins TRBV18 and TRBJ1-4, with a possible D match to TRBD1 (6 bases). The CDR3 consists of 18 residues. Germline loops: CDR1 KGHSH, CDR2 LQKENI. Trimming pared 3 bases from V and 3 bases from J, leaving 20 bases between. DNA for the CDR3: TGTGCCAGCTCACCTGTCATACCCGCACAGGGATCTAATGAAAAACTGTTTTTT. It codes for CASSPVIPAQGSNEKLFF. Full variable domain (rest looked up from reference TRBV18 and TRBJ1-4): NAGVMQNPRHLVRRRGQEARLRCSPMKGHSHVYWYRQLPEEGLKFMVYLQKENIIDESGMPKERFSAEFPKEGPSILRIQQVVRGDSAAYFCASSPVIPAQGSNEKLFFGSGTQLSVL.

The gene calls are TRBV4-2 and TRBJ1-4; D unclear. There are 16 residues in the CDR3. CDR1 and CDR2 from the germline V gene are LGHNA and YNFKEQ. V was clipped by 5 bases and J by 0 bases, with 13 bases between them. This chain's CDR3 is CASSLAWTSTNEKLFF. The CDR3 coding sequence is TGTGCCAGCAGCTTAGCTTGGACTTCAACTAATGAAAAACTGTTTTTT.

The rearrangement uses TRBV28 and TRBJ2-6; 7 nucleotides agree with TRBD1. The J segment lost 0 bases and the V segment lost 4 bases, leaving 3 bases of the junction unmatched. The CDR3 is 16 amino acids. CDR1 is MDHEN and CDR2 is SYDVKM in the germline V gene. The CDR3 sequence is CASSSGTASGANVLTF. The DNA for the CDR3 is TGTGCCAGCAGTTCAGGGACAGCCTCTGGGGCCAACGTCCTGACTTTC.

This clone appeared once. CDR3: CASSQEVGGLGSKTQYF. In DNA form, the CDR3 reads TGCGCCAGCAGCCAAGAGGTGGGTGGTCTGGGTTCGAAGACCCAGTACTTC. J is TRBJ2-5 and V is TRBV4-1, with D hard to call. The CDR3 spans 17 residues. CDR1 is MGHRA and CDR2 is YSYEKL in the germline V gene. V was trimmed by 0 bases and J by 6 bases, leaving 20 bases between them.

The V and J genes are TRBV7-2 and TRBJ1-1; D not resolved. The germline V gene encodes CDR1 SGHTA and CDR2 FQGNSA. The ends were cut back, 5 bases at V and 1 base at J, with 11 bases in the middle. This CDR3 spans 14 amino acids. The CDR3 region has the DNA TGTGCCAGCAGCCCCCCTCCGGCGAACACTGAAGCTTTCTTT. The encoded protein is CASSPPPANTEAFF.

This clone was seen a single time. The chain carries TRBV5-5 and TRBJ2-1, with a tentative D call TRBD1 (6 bases). CDR1 SGHKS and CDR2 YYEKEE come from the germline V gene (reference sequence). Trimming shortened V by 6 bases and J by 0 bases, and 10 bases separated the two germline ends. The CDR3 length is 14 residues. CDR3 sequence reads: CASTGQSSYNEQFF. The CDR3 DNA is TGTGCCAGCACCGGACAGAGCTCCTACAATGAGCAGTTCTTC.

The V and J genes are TRBV5-6 and TRBJ1-2; D is possibly TRBD1 (5 bases). The germline CDR1 and CDR2 sequences are SGHDT and YYEEEE. Deletions cut 0 bases from V and 4 bases from J, with 7 bases between. The CDR3 consists of 13 residues. The CDR3 loop reads CASSLEQVYGYTF. The CDR3 bases are TGTGCCAGCAGCTTGGAACAGGTCTATGGCTACACCTTC. Filled out from reference TRBV5-6 and TRBJ1-2, the complete variable domain reads DAGVTQSPTHLIKTRGQQVTLRCSPKSGHDTVSWYQQALGQGPQFIFQYYEEEERQRGNFPDRFSGHQFPNYSSELNVNALLLGDSALYLCASSLEQVYGYTFGSGTRLTVV.

This clone was seen a handful of times. The CDR3 nucleotides are TGTGCCAGCTCACCACGGAATTTAGGGGACACTGAAGCTTTCTTT. Translation: CASSPRNLGDTEAFF. V and J are TRBV18 and TRBJ1-1, with a weak D call TRBD1 (5 bases). Looked up from germline, CDR1 is KGHSH and CDR2 is LQKENI. The V and J ends lost 1 base and 3 bases respectively, with 12 bases between them. The CDR3 runs to 15 residues.

The chain uses TRBV19 and TRBJ2-5; D is perhaps TRBD1 or TRBD2 (6 bases each). The germline V gene encodes CDR1 LNHDA and CDR2 SQIVND (reference sequence). Deletions cut 6 bases from V and 2 bases from J, with 19 bases between. The CDR3 is made up of 16 amino acids. The CDR3 region is CASSTSGAVRQETQYF. CDR3 DNA sequence: TGTGCCAGTAGCACGTCGGGGGCAGTGCGACAAGAGACCCAGTACTTC.

The chain uses TRBV27 and TRBJ2-1; 9 bases agree with TRBD2. This CDR3 contains 13 residues. CDR1 is MNHEY, CDR2 SMNVEV, per germline (reference sequence). V shed 3 bases, J shed 10 bases, and the junction held 4 bases outside the gene matches. CDR3 in amino acids: CASSLAGGLEQFF. In nucleotides, the CDR3 is TGTGCCAGCAGTTTGGCGGGGGGGCTGGAGCAGTTCTTC.

This chain links TRBV18 with TRBJ1-2; the D gene is possibly TRBD1 (6 bases). The V end lost 4 bases, the J end lost 6 bases, and 18 bases lay between the germline ends. Germline CDR1 reads KGHSH; CDR2 reads LQKENI. The CDR3 has 15 residues. CDR3 sequence (DNA): TGTGCCAGCTCACTGGGCAGGGGAGGCCTAGATGGCTACACCTTC. Translation gives CASSLGRGGLDGYTF. Full variable domain (remainder filled in from reference TRBV18 and TRBJ1-2): NAGVMQNPRHLVRRRGQEARLRCSPMKGHSHVYWYRQLPEEGLKFMVYLQKENIIDESGMPKERFSAEFPKEGPSILRIQQVVRGDSAAYFCASSLGRGGLDGYTFGSGTRLTVV.

The rearrangement uses TRBV7-2 and TRBJ2-3; D not certain. The V gene lost 0 bases and the J gene lost 6 bases, with 13 bases spanning the gap. CDR3 length: 15 residues. Germline V CDR1 and CDR2: SGHTA, FQGNSA. CDR3 coding DNA: TGTGCCAGCAGCTTAGCGGGCGCCCTCGGTGATACGCAGTATTTT. Amino acid sequence: CASSLAGALGDTQYF.

The rearrangement uses TRBV19 and TRBJ2-5; 8 nucleotides align to TRBD2. Germline V gives CDR1 LNHDA, CDR2 SQIVND (reference sequence). The length of the CDR3 is 14 residues. Trimming took 5 bases from V and 4 from J; bases not matched to a gene: 6. In DNA, the CDR3 is TGTGCCAGTAGTCCCGGACTAGCTCCAGAGACCCAGTACTTC. Translated, it gives CASSPGLAPETQYF.

CDR3 region: CASRASGNTIYF. The DNA for the CDR3 is TGTGCCAGCCGAGCCTCTGGAAACACCATATATTTT. This chain joins TRBV25-1 and TRBJ1-3; no definite D call. V lost 8 bases and J 0 bases, leaving 5 bases between the germline ends. Per germline, CDR1 MGHDK and CDR2 SYGVNS. This CDR3 is 12 amino acids long.